The T cell receptor beta chain described here comes from a study of monozygotic twins with inflammatory bowel disease. The germline V gene encodes CDR1 KGHSH and CDR2 LQKENI. The CDR3 has 14 residues. TCRdb re-called the 5' RACE reads; every CDR3 protein appears as one record, without DNA. This repertoire includes 200,000 to 250,000 distinct CDR3 sequences. The sequenced sample was blood. V and J are TRBV18 and TRBJ2-7. This clonotype was sampled from a human donor with ulcerative colitis or Crohn's disease, or a healthy co-twin of an affected twin (not recorded which). CDR3 protein: CASSPQGRGYEQYF.